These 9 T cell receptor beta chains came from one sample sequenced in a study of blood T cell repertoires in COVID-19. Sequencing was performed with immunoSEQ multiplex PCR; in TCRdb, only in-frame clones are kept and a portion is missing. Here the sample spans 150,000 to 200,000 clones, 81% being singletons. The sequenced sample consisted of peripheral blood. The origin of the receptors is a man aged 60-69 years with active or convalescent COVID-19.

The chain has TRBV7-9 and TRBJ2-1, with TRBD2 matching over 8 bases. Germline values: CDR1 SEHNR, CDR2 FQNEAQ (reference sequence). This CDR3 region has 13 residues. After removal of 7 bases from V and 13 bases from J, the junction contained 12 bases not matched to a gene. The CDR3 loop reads CASTLSGNSLQFF. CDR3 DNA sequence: TGTGCCAGCACCCTTAGCGGGAACTCCCTCCAGTTCTTC.

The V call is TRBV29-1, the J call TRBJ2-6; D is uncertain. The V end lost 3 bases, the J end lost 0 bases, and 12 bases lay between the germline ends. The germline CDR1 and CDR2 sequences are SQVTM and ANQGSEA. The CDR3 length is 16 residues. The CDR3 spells CSVDPETGSGANVLTF. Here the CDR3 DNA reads TGCAGCGTTGACCCCGAGACGGGCTCTGGGGCCAACGTCCTGACTTTC.

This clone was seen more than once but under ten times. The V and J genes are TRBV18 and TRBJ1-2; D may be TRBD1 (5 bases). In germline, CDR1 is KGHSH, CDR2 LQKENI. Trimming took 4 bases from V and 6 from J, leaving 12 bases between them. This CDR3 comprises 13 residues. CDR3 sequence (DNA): TGTGCCAGCTCACGGGCCGGGGGAGATGGCTACACCTTC. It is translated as CASSRAGGDGYTF.

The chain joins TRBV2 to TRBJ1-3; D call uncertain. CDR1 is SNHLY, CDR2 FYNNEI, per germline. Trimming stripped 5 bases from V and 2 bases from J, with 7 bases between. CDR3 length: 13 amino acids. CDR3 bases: TGTGCCAGCAGTACCCAGGCTGGAAACACCATATATTTT. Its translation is CASSTQAGNTIYF.

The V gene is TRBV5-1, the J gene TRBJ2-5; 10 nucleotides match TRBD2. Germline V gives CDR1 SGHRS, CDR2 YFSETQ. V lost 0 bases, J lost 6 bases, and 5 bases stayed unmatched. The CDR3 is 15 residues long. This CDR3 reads CASSLVQRGGQTQYF. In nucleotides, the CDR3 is TGCGCCAGCAGCTTGGTCCAGCGGGGGGGCCAGACCCAGTACTTC.

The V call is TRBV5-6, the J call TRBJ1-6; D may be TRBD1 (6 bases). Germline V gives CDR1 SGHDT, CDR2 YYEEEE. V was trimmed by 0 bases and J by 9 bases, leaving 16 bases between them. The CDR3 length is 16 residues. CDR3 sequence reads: CASSLAQGRGVSPLHF. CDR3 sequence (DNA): TGTGCCAGCAGCTTGGCCCAGGGCAGGGGTGTTTCACCCCTCCACTTT.

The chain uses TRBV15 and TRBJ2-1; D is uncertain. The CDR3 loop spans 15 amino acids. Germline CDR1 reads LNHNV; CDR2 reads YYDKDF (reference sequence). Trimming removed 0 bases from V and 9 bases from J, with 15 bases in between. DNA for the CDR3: TGTGCCACCAGCAGAGATCGGCTAGGCCGGGTTGAGCAGTTCTTC. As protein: CATSRDRLGRVEQFF.

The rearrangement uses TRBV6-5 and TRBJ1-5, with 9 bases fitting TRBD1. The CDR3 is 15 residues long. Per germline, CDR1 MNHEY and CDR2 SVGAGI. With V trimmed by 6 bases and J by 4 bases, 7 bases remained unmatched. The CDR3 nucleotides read TGTGCCAGCAGGAGCGGGACAGGGTCTAATCAGCCCCAGCATTTT. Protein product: CASRSGTGSNQPQHF.

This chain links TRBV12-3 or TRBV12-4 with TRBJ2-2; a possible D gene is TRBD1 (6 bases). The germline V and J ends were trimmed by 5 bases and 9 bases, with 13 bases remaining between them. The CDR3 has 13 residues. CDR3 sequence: CASSTTGSRELFF. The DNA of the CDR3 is TGTGCCAGCAGTACAACAGGGAGCCGGGAGCTGTTTTTT.